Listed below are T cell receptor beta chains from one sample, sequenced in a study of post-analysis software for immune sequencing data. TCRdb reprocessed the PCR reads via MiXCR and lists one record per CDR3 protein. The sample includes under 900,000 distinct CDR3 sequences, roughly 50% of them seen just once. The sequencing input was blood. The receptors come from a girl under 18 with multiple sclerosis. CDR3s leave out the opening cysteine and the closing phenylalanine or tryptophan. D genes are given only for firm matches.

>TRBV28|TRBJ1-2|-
ASSFDRGNYGYT
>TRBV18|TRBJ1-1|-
ASSLSPGSYGEAF
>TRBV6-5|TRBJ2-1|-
ASISGGGHFNEQF
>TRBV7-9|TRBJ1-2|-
ASSERGRFGYT
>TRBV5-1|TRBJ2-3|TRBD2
ASSGGLAGRDTQY
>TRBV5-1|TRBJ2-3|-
ASSLERETDTQY
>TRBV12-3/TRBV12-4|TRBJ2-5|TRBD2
ASSSGGIQETQY
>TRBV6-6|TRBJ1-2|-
ASRVSSQVGYT
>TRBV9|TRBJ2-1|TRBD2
AGSVGGAGDNNEQF
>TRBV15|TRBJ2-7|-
ATSPRVSYEQY
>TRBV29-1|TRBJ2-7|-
SVEDSRSEQY